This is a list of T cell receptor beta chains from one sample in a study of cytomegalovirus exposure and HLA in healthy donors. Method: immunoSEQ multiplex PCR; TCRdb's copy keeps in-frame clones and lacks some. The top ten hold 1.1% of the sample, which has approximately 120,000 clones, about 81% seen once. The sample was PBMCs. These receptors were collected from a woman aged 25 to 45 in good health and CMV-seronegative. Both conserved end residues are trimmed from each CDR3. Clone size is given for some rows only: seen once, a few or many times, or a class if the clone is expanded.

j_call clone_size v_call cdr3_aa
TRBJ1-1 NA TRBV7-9 ASSLLDRGTEAF
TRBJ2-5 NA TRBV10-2 ASSEQSQETQY
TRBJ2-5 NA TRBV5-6 ASSLLLRRKTQY
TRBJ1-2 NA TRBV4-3 ASSQGPGTGNYGYT
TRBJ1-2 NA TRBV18 ASSPRQNANYGYT
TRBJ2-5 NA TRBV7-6 ASSRSQETQY
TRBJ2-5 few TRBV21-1 ASSPLPRTGGKETQY
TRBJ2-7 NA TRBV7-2 ASVSRGWVYEQY
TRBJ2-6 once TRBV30 AWSLPWTTGANVLT
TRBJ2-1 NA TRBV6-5 ASSYGTSGGGEQF
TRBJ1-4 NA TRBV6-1 ATREREGEKLF
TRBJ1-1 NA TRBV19 ASSIGGRGNTEAF
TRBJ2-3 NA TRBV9 ASSVEEGSFGTDTQY
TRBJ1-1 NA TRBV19 ASRKGQMNTEAF
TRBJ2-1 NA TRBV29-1 SGDRGTANYNEQF
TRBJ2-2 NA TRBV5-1 ASSFKLRAGELF
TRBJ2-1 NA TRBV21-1 ASSKAFRGNEQF
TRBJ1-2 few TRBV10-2 ASRRKSRDSADFYGYT
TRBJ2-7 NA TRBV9 ASSAGGANYEQY
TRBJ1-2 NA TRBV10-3 AISDPGKTYGYT
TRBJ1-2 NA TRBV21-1 ASSKGALGRAYGYT
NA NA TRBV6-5 ASSYSTVSYEQY
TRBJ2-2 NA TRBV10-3 AISEPSGGPGTGELF